These 10 T cell receptor beta chains were sequenced from one sample in a study of CD8 T cells in ankylosing spondylitis. Findings of the study overall: Blood from ankylosing spondylitis patients appeared to carry a characteristic eight-variant TCR beta motif.

What these receptors recognize is not known. MiXCR was run by TCRdb on the 5' RACE reads, yielding one entry per CDR3 protein. The table includes over 400,000 distinct CDR3 sequences, roughly 26% detected once. Sequenced: blood, either unsorted or a sorted T cell fraction (not recorded which). These receptors all come from a male donor with ankylosing spondylitis.

CDR3 sequence: CASSGPGPTEAFF. The CDR3 DNA reads TGTGCCAGCAGCGGCCCAGGGCCCACTGAAGCTTTCTTT. This chain connects TRBV21-1 to TRBJ1-1. TRBV21-1 is noted as a pseudogene. This CDR3 contains 13 residues.

J is TRBJ2-7 and V is TRBV20-1; maybe TRBD2 (5 bases). Germline CDR1 reads DFQATT; CDR2 reads SNEGSKA (reference sequence). This CDR3 is 13 amino acids long. Between the trimmed V and J ends, which lost 2 bases and 2 bases, there was a span of 10 bases. The CDR3 sequence is CSARHRAAYEQYF. The CDR3 DNA follows: TGCAGTGCTAGACACAGAGCGGCCTACGAGCAGTACTTC.

This sequence joins TRBV20-1 and TRBJ1-5, with 7 bases that match TRBD1. Germline values: CDR1 DFQATT, CDR2 SNEGSKA (reference sequence). Losses at the gene ends were 5 bases for V and 0 bases for J; bases not matched to a gene: 4. This CDR3 region has 14 residues. The CDR3: CSAAGTDSNQPQHF. The DNA of the CDR3 is TGCAGTGCTGCCGGGACAGATAGCAATCAGCCCCAGCATTTT.

V and J are TRBV6-1 and TRBJ1-6; D is undetermined. Per the germline V gene, CDR1 is MNHNS and CDR2 is SASEGT. This CDR3 spans 17 amino acids. The V gene lost 3 bases and the J gene lost 0 bases, with 12 bases spanning the gap. CDR3 sequence (DNA): TGTGCCAGCAGTGAGCTTCAGGAGAGCTCCTATAATTCACCCCTCCACTTT. It specifies CASSELQESSYNSPLHF.

This clonotype was found a few times. The chain has TRBV20-1 and TRBJ2-3; 10 bases are a match to TRBD2. V shed 1 base and J 4 bases; nucleotides not matched to a gene: 5. The germline CDR1 and CDR2 sequences are DFQATT and SNEGSKA (reference sequence). The CDR3 length is 15 residues. The DNA of the CDR3 is TGCAGTGCTAGAGGGCTAGCGGGAGAGGCAGATACGCAGTATTTT. Translating it yields CSARGLAGEADTQYF.

The chain joins TRBV7-9 to TRBJ2-1, with D possibly matching TRBD2 (5 bases). The germline V and J ends were trimmed by 5 bases and 5 bases, with 16 bases remaining between them. CDR3 length: 15 amino acids. Per germline, CDR1 SEHNR and CDR2 FQNEAQ (reference sequence). The CDR3 nucleotides are TGTGCCAGCAGCAGATCGACGGAGGAAAACAATGAGCAGTTCTTC. This encodes CASSRSTEENNEQFF.

This clonotype turned up a few times. With a much larger clone just one base away, this may be a read error. The V and J genes are TRBV5-1 and TRBJ2-2; a weak D match, TRBD1 (6 bases). The CDR3 covers 15 residues. Trimming stripped 1 base from V and 0 bases from J, with 7 bases between. The germline V gene encodes CDR1 SGHRS and CDR2 YFSETQ. The CDR3 here is CASSLYRANTGELFF. The CDR3 DNA reads as TGCGCCAGCAGCTTGTACAGGGCGAACACCGGGGAGCTGTTTTTT.

The CDR3 nucleotides read TGTGCCACCAGCTTTTCGCTAGCGAGGAGCGGGGAGCTGTTTTTT. Encoded protein: CATSFSLARSGELFF. This rearrangement joins TRBV15 to TRBJ2-2; D may be TRBD2 (6 bases). The ends were cut back, 5 bases at V and 7 bases at J, with 17 bases in the middle. The CDR3 contains 15 residues. The germline V gene encodes CDR1 LNHNV and CDR2 YYDKDF (reference sequence).

The CDR3 protein is CASRDRNEQFF. Here the CDR3 DNA reads TGTGCCAGCAGGGACCGAAATGAGCAGTTCTTC. The V gene is TRBV25-1, the J gene TRBJ2-1, with no clear D. V was pared by 6 bases and J by 7 bases, with 7 bases between. This CDR3 contains 11 residues. The germline CDR1 and CDR2 sequences are MGHDK and SYGVNS.

Written as DNA, the CDR3 is TGTGCCAGCAGCTTGGAGGGCGGGGTCAACAATGAGCAGTTCTTC. Translated, it gives CASSLEGGVNNEQFF. The rearrangement links TRBV7-2 to TRBJ2-1, with a weak D call TRBD2 (6 bases). The ends were cut back, 3 bases at V and 5 bases at J, with 14 bases in the middle. This CDR3 contains 15 residues. Germline V gives CDR1 SGHTA, CDR2 FQGNSA.